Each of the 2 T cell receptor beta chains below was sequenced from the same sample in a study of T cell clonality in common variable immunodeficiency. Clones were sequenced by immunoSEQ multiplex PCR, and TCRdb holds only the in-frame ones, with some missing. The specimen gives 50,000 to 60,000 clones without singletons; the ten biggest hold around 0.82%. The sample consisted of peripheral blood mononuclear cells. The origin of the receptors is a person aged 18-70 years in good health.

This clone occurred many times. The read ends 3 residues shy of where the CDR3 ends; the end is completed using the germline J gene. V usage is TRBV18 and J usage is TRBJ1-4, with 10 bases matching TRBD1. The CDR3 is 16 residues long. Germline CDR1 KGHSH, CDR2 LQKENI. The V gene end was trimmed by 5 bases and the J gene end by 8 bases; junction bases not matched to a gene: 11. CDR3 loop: CASSRGQGEIREKLFF. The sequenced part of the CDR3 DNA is TGTGCCAGCTCAAGAGGACAGGGGGAAATTCGGGAAAAA.

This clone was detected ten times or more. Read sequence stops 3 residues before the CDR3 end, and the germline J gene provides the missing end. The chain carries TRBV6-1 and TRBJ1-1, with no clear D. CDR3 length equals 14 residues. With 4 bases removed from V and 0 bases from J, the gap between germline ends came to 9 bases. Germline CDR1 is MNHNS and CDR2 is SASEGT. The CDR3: CASSVGGLNTEAFF. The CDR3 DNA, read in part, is TGTGCCAGCAGTGTTGGAGGGTTGAACACTGAA.